This T cell receptor (beta chain) was identified during a study of blood T cell repertoires in COVID-19. About the study: COVID-19 samples collected from the United States, Italy and Spain covered acute and convalescent phases.

Germline CDR1 is KGHSH and CDR2 is LQKENI. V gave up 2 bases and J gave up 7 bases, with 17 bases separating them. CDR3 length: 16 amino acids. Libraries were prepared by immunoSEQ multiplex PCR; TCRdb keeps only in-frame clonotypes and omits some of them. Among some 170,000 clones listed, more than 75% were seen once. This chain uses TRBV18 with TRBJ1-4; possible D gene TRBD1, 5 bases. The receptor was isolated from a woman in her fifties or sixties who had recovered from COVID-19. The sequenced material came from PBMCs or T cells enriched from blood (not recorded which). CDR3 sequence (DNA): TGTGCCAGCTCACCAGGAGCGGGCAGGGCGAGTGAAAAACTGTTTTTT. It translates to CASSPGAGRASEKLFF.